This TCR beta chain derives from a study of shared clonotypes between healthy human individuals. Notes on the study in general: Measured sharing among donors was expected to vary with sequencing depth.

Trimming left V 0 bases short and J 12 bases short, with 13 bases between. Germline CDR1 and CDR2: SGDLS and YYNGEE. CDR3 length: 13 residues. Concerning this clone itself: The antigen remains undetermined.

The authors distributed each subset's genomic DNA evenly over several immunoSEQ plates. The method was immunoSEQ multiplex PCR; TCRdb's version includes in-frame clones alone and lacks a portion of them. The sample carries 490,000 or so clones, 76% recorded once. For genomic DNA, unsorted samples relied on tens of millions of PBMCs. The sample was PBMCs. J is TRBJ2-1 and V is TRBV9, with D unresolved. The receptor's source is a woman aged 40 to 50 in good health. Some clones in this sample may be carry-over from other donors' samples. DNA of the CDR3: TGTGCCAGCAGCGTAGATGTCTCCTCGGGGCAGTTCTTC. As protein: CASSVDVSSGQFF.